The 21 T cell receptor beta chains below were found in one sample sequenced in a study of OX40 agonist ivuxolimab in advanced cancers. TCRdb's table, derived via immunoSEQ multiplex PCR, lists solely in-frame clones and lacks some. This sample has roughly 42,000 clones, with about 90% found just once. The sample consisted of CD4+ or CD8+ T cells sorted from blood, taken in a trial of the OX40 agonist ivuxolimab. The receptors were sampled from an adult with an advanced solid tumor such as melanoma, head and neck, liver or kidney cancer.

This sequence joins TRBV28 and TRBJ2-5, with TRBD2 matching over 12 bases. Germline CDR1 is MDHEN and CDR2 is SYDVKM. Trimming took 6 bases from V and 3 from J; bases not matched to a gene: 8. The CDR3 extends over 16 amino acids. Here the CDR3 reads CASRGTSGSLKETQYF. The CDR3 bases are TGTGCCAGCAGGGGGACTAGCGGGTCTTTGAAAGAGACCCAGTACTTC.

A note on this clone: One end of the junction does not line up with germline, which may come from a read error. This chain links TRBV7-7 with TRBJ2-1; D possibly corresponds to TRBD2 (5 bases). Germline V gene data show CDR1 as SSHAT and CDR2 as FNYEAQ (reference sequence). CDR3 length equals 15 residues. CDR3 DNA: TGTGCTAGCAGCTTAGATATAGCGATCAGTGGTGAGCAGTTCTTC. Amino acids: CASSLDIAISGEQFF.

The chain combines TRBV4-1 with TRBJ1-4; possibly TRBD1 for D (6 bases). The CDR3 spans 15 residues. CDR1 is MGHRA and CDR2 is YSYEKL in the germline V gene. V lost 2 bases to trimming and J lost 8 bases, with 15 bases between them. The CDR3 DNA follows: TGCGCCAGCAGCCAATTCTCTTTAAGGGGGGAAAAACTGTTTTTT. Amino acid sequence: CASSQFSLRGEKLFF.

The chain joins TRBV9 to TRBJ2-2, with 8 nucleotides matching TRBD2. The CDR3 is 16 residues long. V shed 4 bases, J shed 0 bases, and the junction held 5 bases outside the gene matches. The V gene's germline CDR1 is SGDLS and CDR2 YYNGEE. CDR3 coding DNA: TGTGCCAGCAGCCCTACGGGGGGGGCGAACACCGGGGAGCTGTTTTTT. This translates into CASSPTGGANTGELFF.

The DNA of the CDR3 is TGTGCCAGCAGCAGGACTGTCATCTATGGCTACACCTTC. It is translated as CASSRTVIYGYTF. The chain carries TRBV2 and TRBJ1-2, with unresolved D. Germline V lookup: CDR1 SNHLY, CDR2 FYNNEI. V lost 6 bases to trimming and J lost 4 bases, with 12 bases between them. The CDR3 is 13 residues long.

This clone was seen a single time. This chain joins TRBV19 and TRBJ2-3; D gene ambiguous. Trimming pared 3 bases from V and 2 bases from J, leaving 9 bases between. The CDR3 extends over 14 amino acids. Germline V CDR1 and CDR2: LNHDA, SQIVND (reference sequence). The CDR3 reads CASSMTQNTDTQYF. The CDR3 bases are TGTGCCAGTAGTATGACGCAGAACACAGATACGCAGTATTTT. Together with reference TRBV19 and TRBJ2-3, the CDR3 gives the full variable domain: DGGITQSPKYLFRKEGQNVTLSCEQNLNHDAMYWYRQDPGQGLRLIYYSQIVNDFQKGDIAEGYSVSREKKESFPLTVTSAQKNPTAFYLCASSMTQNTDTQYFGPGTRLTVL.

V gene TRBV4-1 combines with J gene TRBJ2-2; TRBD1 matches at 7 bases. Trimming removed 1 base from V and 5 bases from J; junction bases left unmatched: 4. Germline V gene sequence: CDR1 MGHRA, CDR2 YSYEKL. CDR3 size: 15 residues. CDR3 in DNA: TGCGCCAGCAGCCAAGTGGTCAGGGGGACCGGGGAGCTGTTTTTT. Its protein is CASSQVVRGTGELFF.

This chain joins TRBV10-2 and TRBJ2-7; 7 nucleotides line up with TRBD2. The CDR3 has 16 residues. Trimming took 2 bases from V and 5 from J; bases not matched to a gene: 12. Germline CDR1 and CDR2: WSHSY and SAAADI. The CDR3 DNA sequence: TGCGCCAGCAGTGAGGCCGGGACTGGGGGGGGACACGAGCAGTACTTC. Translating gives CASSEAGTGGGHEQYF.

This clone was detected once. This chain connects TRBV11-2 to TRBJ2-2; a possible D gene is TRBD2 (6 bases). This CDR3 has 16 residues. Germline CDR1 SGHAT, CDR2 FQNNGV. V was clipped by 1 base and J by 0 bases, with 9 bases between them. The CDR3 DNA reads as TGTGCCAGCAGCTTAGCGGTAGCGGCGAACACCGGGGAGCTGTTTTTT. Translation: CASSLAVAANTGELFF.

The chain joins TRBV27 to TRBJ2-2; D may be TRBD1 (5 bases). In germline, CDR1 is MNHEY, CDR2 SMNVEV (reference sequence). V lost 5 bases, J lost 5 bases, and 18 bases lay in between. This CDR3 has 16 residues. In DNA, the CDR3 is TGTGCCAGCAGTCCCCGCCCCAGGGCCGAAACCGGGGAGCTGTTTTTT. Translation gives CASSPRPRAETGELFF.

Here the CDR3 reads CASSLVSGRADTQYF. The CDR3 nucleotides are TGCGCCAGCAGCTTGGTCAGCGGGAGAGCAGATACGCAGTATTTT. The J gene is TRBJ2-3, the V gene TRBV5-1; 8 bases are shared with TRBD2. V shed 0 bases, J shed 4 bases, and the junction held 4 bases outside the gene matches. Germline V gene data show CDR1 as SGHRS and CDR2 as YFSETQ. The CDR3 totals 15 residues.

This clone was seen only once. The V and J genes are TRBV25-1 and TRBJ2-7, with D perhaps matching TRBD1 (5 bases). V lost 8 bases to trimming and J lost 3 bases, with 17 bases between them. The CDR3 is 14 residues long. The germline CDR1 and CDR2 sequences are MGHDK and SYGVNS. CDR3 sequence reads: CASGRRQTFYEQYF. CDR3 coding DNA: TGTGCCAGCGGAAGAAGACAGACATTCTACGAGCAGTACTTC.

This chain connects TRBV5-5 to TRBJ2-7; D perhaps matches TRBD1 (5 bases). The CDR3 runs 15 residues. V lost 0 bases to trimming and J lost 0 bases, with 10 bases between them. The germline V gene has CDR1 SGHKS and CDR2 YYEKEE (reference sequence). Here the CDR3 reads CASSLGQTNSYEQYF. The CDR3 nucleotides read TGTGCCAGCAGCTTGGGACAGACCAACTCCTACGAGCAGTACTTC.

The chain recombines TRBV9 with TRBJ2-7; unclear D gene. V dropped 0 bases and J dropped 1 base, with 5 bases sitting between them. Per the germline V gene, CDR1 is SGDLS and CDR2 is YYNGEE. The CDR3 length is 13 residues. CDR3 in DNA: TGTGCCAGCAGCGTAGAGCCTTCCTACGAGCAGTACTTC. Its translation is CASSVEPSYEQYF.

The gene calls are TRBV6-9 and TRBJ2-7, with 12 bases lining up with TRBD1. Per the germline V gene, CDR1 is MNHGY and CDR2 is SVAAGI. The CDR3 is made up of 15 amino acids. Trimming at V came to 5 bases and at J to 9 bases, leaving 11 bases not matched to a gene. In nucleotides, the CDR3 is TGTGCCAGCAGTGAAGAGGGGACAGGGGGCTATGCGCAGTACTTC. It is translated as CASSEEGTGGYAQYF.

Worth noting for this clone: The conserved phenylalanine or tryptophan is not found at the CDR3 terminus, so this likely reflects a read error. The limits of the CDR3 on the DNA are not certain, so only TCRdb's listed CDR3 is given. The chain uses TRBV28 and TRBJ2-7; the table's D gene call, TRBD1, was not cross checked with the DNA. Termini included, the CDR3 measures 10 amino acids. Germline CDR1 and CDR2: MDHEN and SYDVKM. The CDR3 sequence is CASSFRQGVI.

CDR3 amino acids: CASSLAGEQYF. The CDR3 DNA reads TGCGCCAGCAGCTTGGCCGGCGAGCAGTACTTC. The chain joins TRBV5-1 to TRBJ2-7; D gene uncertain. Germline loops: CDR1 SGHRS, CDR2 YFSETQ. V was shortened by 0 bases and J by 6 bases, with 4 bases between the two germline ends. The CDR3 has 11 residues.

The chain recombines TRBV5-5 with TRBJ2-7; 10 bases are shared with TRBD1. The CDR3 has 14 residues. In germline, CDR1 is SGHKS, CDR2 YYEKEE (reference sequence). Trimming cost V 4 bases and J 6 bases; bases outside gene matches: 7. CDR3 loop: CASSHRDRGGEQYF. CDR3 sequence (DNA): TGTGCCAGCAGCCACCGGGACAGGGGAGGCGAGCAGTACTTC.

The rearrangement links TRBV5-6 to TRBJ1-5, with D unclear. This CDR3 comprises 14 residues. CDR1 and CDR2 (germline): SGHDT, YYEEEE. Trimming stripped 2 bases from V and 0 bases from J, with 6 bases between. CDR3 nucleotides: TGTGCCAGCAGCTTCCCGGGTAGCAATCAGCCCCAGCATTTT. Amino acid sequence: CASSFPGSNQPQHF.

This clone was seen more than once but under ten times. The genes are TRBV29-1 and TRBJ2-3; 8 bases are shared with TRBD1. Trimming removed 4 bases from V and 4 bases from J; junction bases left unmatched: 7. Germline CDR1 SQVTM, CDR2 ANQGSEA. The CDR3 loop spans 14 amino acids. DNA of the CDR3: TGCAGCGTTGGAGGGCAGGGGGCTCCAGATACGCAGTATTTT. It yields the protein CSVGGQGAPDTQYF.

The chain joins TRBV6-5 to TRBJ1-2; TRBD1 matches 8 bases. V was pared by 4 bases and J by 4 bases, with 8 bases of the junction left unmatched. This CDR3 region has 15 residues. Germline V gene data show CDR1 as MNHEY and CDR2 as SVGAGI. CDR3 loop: CASSSDRGGSYGYTF. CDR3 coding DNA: TGTGCCAGCAGTTCTGACAGGGGAGGCAGCTATGGCTACACCTTC.